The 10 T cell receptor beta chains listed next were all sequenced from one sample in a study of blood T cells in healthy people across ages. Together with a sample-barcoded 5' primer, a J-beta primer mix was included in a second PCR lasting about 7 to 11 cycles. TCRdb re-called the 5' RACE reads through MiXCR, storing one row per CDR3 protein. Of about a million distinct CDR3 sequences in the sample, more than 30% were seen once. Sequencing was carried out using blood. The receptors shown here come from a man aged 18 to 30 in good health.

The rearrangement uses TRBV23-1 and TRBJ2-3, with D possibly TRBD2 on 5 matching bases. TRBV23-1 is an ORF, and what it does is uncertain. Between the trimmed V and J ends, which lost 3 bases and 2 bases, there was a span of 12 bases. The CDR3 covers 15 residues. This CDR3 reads CASSHTGVVTDTQYF. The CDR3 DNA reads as TGCGCCAGCAGTCATACCGGGGTGGTCACAGATACGCAGTATTTT.

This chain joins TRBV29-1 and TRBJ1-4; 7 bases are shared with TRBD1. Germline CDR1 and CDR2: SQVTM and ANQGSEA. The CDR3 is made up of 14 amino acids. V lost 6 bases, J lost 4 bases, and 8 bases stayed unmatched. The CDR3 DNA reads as TGCAGCGTCGGACATGACAGGGTTAATGAAAAACTGTTTTTT. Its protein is CSVGHDRVNEKLFF.

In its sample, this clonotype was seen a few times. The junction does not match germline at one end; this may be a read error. The CDR3 coding sequence is TGTGCCAGCAGCTTAGCGACAGGCGGAGTGAACGCTGAAGCTTTCTTT. It yields the protein CASSLATGGVNAEAFF. The J gene is TRBJ1-1, the V gene TRBV7-2; D perhaps matches TRBD1 (6 bases). The CDR3 runs 16 residues. From germline, CDR1 is SGHTA and CDR2 FQGNSA.

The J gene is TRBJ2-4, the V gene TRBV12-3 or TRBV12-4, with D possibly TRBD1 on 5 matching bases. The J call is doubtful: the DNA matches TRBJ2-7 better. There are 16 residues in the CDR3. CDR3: CASTDGPQGGSYEQYF. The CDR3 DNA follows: TGTGCCAGCACCGACGGCCCGCAGGGTGGTTCCTACGAGCAGTACTTC.

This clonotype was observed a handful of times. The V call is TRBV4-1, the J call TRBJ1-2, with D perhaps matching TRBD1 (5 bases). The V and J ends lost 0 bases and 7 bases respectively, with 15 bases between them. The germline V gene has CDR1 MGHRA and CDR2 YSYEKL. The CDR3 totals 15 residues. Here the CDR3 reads CASSQDLRRGRGYTF. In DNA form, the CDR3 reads TGCGCCAGCAGCCAAGATCTCCGGAGGGGCCGTGGCTACACCTTC.

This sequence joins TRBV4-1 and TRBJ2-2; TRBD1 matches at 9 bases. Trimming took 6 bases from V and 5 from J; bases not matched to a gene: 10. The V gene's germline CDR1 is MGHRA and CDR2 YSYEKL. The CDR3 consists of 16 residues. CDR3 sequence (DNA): TGCGCCAGCAGGAACGGACAGGGGAGAGGGACCGGGGAGCTGTTTTTT. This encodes CASRNGQGRGTGELFF.

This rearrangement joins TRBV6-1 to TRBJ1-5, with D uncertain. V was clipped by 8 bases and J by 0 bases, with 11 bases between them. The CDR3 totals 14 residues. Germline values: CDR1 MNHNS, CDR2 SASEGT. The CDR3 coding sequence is TGTGCCAGCGGGCAGCCTTATAGCAATCAGCCCCAGCATTTT. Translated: CASGQPYSNQPQHF.

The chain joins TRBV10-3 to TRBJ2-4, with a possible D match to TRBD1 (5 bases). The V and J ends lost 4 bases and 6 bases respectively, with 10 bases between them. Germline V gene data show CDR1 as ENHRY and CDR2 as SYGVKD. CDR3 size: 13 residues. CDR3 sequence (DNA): TGTGCCATCAGTGCGGTCCAGGGAAACATTCAGTACTTC. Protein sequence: CAISAVQGNIQYF.

The CDR3 coding sequence is TGCGCCAGCAGCCAAGACCGTCTTGGTGTGACCCCCAACACTGAAGCTTTCTTT. This sequence encodes CASSQDRLGVTPNTEAFF. The V and J genes are TRBV4-1 and TRBJ1-1; no clear D gene. Looked up from germline, CDR1 is MGHRA and CDR2 is YSYEKL. The CDR3 length is 18 residues. The germline V and J ends were trimmed by 0 bases and 2 bases, with 19 bases remaining between them.

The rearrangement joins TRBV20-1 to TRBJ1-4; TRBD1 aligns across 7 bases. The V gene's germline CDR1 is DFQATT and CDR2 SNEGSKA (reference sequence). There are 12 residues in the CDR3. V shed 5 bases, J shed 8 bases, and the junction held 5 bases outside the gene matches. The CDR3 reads CSAPGTVEKLFF. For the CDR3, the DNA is TGCAGTGCTCCCGGGACAGTCGAAAAACTGTTTTTT.